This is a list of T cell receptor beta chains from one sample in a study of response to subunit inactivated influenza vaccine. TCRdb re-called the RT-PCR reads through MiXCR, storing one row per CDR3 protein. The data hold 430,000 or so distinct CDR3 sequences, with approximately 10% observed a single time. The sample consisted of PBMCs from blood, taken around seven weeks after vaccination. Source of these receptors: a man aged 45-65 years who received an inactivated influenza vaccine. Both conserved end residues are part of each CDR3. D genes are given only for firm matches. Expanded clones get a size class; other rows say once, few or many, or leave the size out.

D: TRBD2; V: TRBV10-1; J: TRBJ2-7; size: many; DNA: TGCGCCAGCAGTCCGGCTAGCGGGGGGCGAACCTCCTACGAGCAGTACTTC; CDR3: CASSPASGGRTSYEQYF
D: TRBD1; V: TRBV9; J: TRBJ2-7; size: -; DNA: TGTGCCAGCAGCGCCGGACAGGGGGCTCGGGAGCAGTACTTC; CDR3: CASSAGQGAREQYF
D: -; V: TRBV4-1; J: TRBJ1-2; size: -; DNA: TGCGCCAGCAGCCCCTCGCATAGCGGAACTCTAGTCTATGGCTACACCTTC; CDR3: CASSPSHSGTLVYGYTF
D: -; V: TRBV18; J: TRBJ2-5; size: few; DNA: TGTGCCAGCTCACCACCGTTACCCGGGGAGACCCAGTACTTC; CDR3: CASSPPLPGETQYF
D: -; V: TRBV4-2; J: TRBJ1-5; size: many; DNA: TGTGCCAGCAGCCAAGAATTCGGCAATCAGCCCCAGCATTTT; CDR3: CASSQEFGNQPQHF
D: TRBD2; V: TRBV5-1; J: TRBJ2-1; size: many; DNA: TGCGCCAGCAGCGATACTAGCGGGGGACCCCACAATGAGCAGTTCTTC; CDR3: CASSDTSGGPHNEQFF
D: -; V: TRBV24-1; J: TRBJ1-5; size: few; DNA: TGTGCCACCAGTGATTCGACAGGCGGGAGGAGCAATCAGCCCCAGCATTTT; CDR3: CATSDSTGGRSNQPQHF
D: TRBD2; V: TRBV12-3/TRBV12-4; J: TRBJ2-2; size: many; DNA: TGTGCCAGCAGCTCGGGAGGGATGGGCACCGGGGAGCTGTTTTTT; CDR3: CASSSGGMGTGELFF
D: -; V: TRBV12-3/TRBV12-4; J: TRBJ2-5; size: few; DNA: TGTGCCAGCAGTTATAGGGGGGGGCTTGAGACCCAGTACTTC; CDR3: CASSYRGGLETQYF
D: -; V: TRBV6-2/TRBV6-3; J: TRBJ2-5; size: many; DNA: TGTGCCAGCAGTTATATCGGGGGGCGACAAGAGACCCAGTACTTC; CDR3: CASSYIGGRQETQYF
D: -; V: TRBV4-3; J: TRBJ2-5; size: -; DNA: TGCGCCAGCAGCGCAAAATCTAGCGCCCCTGGGACCCAGTACTTC; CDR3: CASSAKSSAPGTQYF
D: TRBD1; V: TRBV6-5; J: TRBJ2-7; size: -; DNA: TGTGCCAGCAGTTACTCTACCGGGACAGGGCTTTACGAGCAGTACTTC; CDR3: CASSYSTGTGLYEQYF
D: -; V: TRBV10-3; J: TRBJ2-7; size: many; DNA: TGTGCCATCAGTGACCCTACGTCCAGGGCCTCCTACGAGCAGTACTTC; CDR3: CAISDPTSRASYEQYF
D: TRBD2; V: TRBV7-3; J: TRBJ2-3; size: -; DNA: TGTGCCAGCAGCTCCAGCGGGAGTTCGGATACGCAGTATTTT; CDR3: CASSSSGSSDTQYF
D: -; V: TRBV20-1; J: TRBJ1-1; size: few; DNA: TGCAGTGCTAGAGGAGAACAGTGGGCCAACACTGAAGCTTTCTTT; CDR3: CSARGEQWANTEAFF
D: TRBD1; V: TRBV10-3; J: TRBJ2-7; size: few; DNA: TGTGCCATCAGGGACAGGGCGTACTACGAGCAGTACTTC; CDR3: CAIRDRAYYEQYF
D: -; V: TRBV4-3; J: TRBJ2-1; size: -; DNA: TGCGCCAGCAGCCAAAGGTTGTCTCGTGACTTAAATGAGCAGTTCTTC; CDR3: CASSQRLSRDLNEQFF
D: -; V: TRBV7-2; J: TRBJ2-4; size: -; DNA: TGTGCCAGCAGCTTAGTGTACCCCGGGGCCAAAAACATTCAGTACTTC; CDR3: CASSLVYPGAKNIQYF
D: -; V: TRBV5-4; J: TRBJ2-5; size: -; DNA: TGTGCCAGCAGCTTGCACGGGGGAGCAGAGACCCAGTACTTC; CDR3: CASSLHGGAETQYF
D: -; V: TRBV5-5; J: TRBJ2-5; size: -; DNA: TGTGCCAGCAGCTTTGGAATCGGGCGTGGGACAGAGACCCAGTACTTC; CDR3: CASSFGIGRGTETQYF
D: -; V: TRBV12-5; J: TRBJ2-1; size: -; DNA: TGTGCTAGTGGTTCACTTAACAATGAGCAGTTCTTC; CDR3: CASGSLNNEQFF
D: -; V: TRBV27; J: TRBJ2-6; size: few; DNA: TGTGCCAGCAGTTTGGCAGGGGCTGGGGCCAACGTCCTGACTTTC; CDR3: CASSLAGAGANVLTF
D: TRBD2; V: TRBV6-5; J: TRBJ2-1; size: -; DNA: TGTGCCATCAGTTCCAGGTCTGGCGGGGGGGCCTTCTTCTTC; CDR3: CAISSRSGGGAFFF
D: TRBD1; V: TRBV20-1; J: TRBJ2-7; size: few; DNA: TGCAGTGCTCCCGCGGACAGGGTTATGGGGGAGCAGTACTTC; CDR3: CSAPADRVMGEQYF
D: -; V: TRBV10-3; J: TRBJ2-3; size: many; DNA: TGTGCCATCAGTGAGTCGGCGGGTACAGATACGCAGTATTTT; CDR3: CAISESAGTDTQYF
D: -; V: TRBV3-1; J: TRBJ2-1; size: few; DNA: TGTGCCAGCAGCCCCAGGTCTCTCGGGGACAATGAGCAGTTCTTC; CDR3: CASSPRSLGDNEQFF
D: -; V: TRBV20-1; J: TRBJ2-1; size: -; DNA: TGCAGTGCTGGGGACACCACCTACAATGAGCAGTTCTTC; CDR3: CSAGDTTYNEQFF
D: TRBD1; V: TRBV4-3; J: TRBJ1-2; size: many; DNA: TGCGCCAGCAGCCAAGATTTGGACAGGAGCTATGGCTACACCTTC; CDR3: CASSQDLDRSYGYTF
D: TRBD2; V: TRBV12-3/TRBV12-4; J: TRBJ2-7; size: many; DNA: TGTGCCAGCAGGACGGGACTAGAGGACGAGCAGTACTTC; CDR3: CASRTGLEDEQYF
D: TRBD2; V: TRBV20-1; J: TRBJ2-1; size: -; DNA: TGCAGTGCTAGAGAGGGACTAGCGCTATACAATGAGCAGTTCTTC; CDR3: CSAREGLALYNEQFF
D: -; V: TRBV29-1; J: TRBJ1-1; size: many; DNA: TGCAGCGTCTCCCGGGGTCTGAACACTGAAGCTTTCTTT; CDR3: CSVSRGLNTEAFF
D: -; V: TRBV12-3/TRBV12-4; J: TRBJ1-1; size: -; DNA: TGTGCCAGCAGTTTCGGTCAGATCACTGAAGCTTTCTTT; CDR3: CASSFGQITEAFF
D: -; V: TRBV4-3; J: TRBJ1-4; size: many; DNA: TGCGCCAGCAGCCAAGATATCATAGGCCCTAATGAAAAACTGTTTTTT; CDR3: CASSQDIIGPNEKLFF
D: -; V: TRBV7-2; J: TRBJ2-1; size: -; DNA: TGTGCCAGCAGCCCCAGAGGACAGCCAAGCTCCTACAATGAGCAGTTCTTC; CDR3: CASSPRGQPSSYNEQFF
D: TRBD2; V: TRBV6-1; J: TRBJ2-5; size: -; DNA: TGTGCCAGCAGTCGGCTTAGCGGGAGGGCCCGAGAGACCCAGTACTTC; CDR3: CASSRLSGRARETQYF
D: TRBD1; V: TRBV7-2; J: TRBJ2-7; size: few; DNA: TGTGCCAGCAGCTTTTTCAGGGGGCCCGGCTACGAGCAGTACTTC; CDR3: CASSFFRGPGYEQYF
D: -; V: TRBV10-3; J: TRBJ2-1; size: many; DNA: TGTGCCATCAGCGGGGCTCCCCCTACGAACAATGAGCAGTTCTTC; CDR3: CAISGAPPTNNEQFF
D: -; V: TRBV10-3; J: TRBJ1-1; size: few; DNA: TGTGCCACCTCGGGACGGGGGAACACTGAAGCTTTCTTT; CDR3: CATSGRGNTEAFF
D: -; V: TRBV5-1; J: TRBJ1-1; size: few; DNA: TGCGCCAGCAGCTTCCGGGGGGGCACTGAAGCTTTCTTT; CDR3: CASSFRGGTEAFF
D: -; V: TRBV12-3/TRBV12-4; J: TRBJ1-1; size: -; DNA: TGTGCCAGCTCTCCTGGGGCTTCCACCCCAAACACTGAAGCTTTCTTT; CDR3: CASSPGASTPNTEAFF
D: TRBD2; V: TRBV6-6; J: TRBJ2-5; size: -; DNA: TGTGCCAGCAGGATAGCGGGGCCGGAGACCCAGTACTTC; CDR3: CASRIAGPETQYF
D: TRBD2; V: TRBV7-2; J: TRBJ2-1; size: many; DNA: TGTGCCAGCAGCTTAGACGGGAGGAATGAGCAGTTCTTC; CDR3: CASSLDGRNEQFF
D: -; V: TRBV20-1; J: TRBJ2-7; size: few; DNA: TGCAGTGCTAGAGATCTCCGGGACACCCGACGCTCCTACGAGCAGTACTTC; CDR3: CSARDLRDTRRSYEQYF
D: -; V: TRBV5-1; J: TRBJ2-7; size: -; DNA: TGCGCCAGCAGCTTGGCCCCGGCAAGGGAATACGAGCAGTACTTC; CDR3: CASSLAPAREYEQYF
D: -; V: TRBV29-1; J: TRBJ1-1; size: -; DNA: TGCAGCGTTGAGACCCCGGGGAACACTGAAGCTTTCTTT; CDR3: CSVETPGNTEAFF
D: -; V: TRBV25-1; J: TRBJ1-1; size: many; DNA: TGTGCCAGCAGTAAGGGGTCCGCGGGGACTGAAGCTTTCTTT; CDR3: CASSKGSAGTEAFF
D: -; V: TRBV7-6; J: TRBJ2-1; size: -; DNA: TGTGCCAGCAGCTTACAGGTAGCGGTTTCCTACAATGAGCAGTTCTTC; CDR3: CASSLQVAVSYNEQFF
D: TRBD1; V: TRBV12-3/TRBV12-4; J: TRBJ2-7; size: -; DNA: TGTGCCAGCAGTCCACAGGGGATTCCCTACGAGCAGTACTTC; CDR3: CASSPQGIPYEQYF
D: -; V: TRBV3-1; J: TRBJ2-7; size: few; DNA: TGTGCCAGCAGCCATACGAGTCTCGAGCAGTACTTC; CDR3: CASSHTSLEQYF
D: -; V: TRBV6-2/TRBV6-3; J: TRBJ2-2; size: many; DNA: TGTGCCAGCAGTACCTTTGGCGGGCATGCGAACACCGGGGAGCTGTTTTTT; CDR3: CASSTFGGHANTGELFF
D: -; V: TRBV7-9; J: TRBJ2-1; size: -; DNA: TGTGCCAGCAGTCGGACAGTCACCTACAATGAGCAGTTCTTC; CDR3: CASSRTVTYNEQFF
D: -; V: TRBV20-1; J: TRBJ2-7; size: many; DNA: TGCAGTGCTAGTCGAGCGGAAACCTACGAGCAGTACTTC; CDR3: CSASRAETYEQYF
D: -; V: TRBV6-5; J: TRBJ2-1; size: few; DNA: TGTGCCAGCAGTTACGTCCGGGAGACGAAAAATGAGCAGTTCTTC; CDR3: CASSYVRETKNEQFF